The present T cell receptor beta chain was sequenced within a study of OX40 agonist ivuxolimab in advanced cancers. Turning to the study itself: Three patients showed partial responses: one hepatocellular carcinoma and two cutaneous melanoma cases.

The germline CDR1 and CDR2 sequences are GTSNPN and SVGIG (reference sequence). V lost 0 bases to trimming and J lost 4 bases, with 10 bases between them. CDR3 size: 13 residues. The study sampled blood at baseline, cycle 4 day 1, and cycle 7 day 1. The assay was immunoSEQ multiplex PCR, and TCRdb's table has in-frame clones only and misses some. The sample lists roughly 56,000 clones, about 83% occurring once. V is TRBV30 and J is TRBJ2-7, with D tentatively TRBD2 (6 bases). This sample comprised CD4+ or CD8+ T cells sorted from blood, obtained in a trial of the OX40 agonist ivuxolimab. The sequence derives from an adult with an advanced solid tumor such as melanoma, head and neck, liver or kidney cancer. The CDR3 DNA reads as TGTGCCTGGAGTGTCCACGGGGGTTACGAGCAGTACTTC. It is translated as CAWSVHGGYEQYF. Supplemented by reference TRBV30 and TRBJ2-7, the full variable domain reads SQTIHQWPATLVQPVGSPLSLECTVEGTSNPNLYWYRQAAGRGLQLLFYSVGIGQISSEVPQNLSASRPQDRQFILSSKKLLLSDSGFYLCAWSVHGGYEQYFGPGTRLTVT.